One sample yielded the 5 T cell receptor beta chains listed below, sequenced in a study of cytomegalovirus exposure and HLA in healthy donors. The PCR had 60 Vbeta and 13 Jbeta primers. This table comes from immunoSEQ multiplex PCR, and its TCRdb copy is limited to in-frame clones, with some not included. Of about 150,000 clones in the sample, under 85% were seen once. Specimen: PBMCs. The receptors were gathered from a man between 18 and 29 years old in good health and CMV-seronegative.

This clone turned up a few times. This same CDR3 is encoded by further DNA sequences in the sample. V and J are TRBV30 and TRBJ2-7; unclear D gene. Germline loops: CDR1 GTSNPN, CDR2 SVGIG (reference sequence). The CDR3 is 14 residues long. In nucleotides, the CDR3 is TGTGCTTTTTGCAAGCAGAAGGCGGCATACGAGCAGTACTTC. As protein: CAFCKQKAAYEQYF.

The chain links TRBV5-4 to TRBJ1-2, with a tentative D call TRBD1 (6 bases). CDR1 is SGHNT and CDR2 is YYREEE in the germline V gene (reference sequence). V dropped 6 bases and J dropped 9 bases, with 24 bases sitting between them. This CDR3 has 15 amino acids. CDR3 residues: CASTPQGAVPGRYTF. The CDR3 nucleotides are TGTGCCAGCACCCCACAGGGTGCAGTCCCCGGGCGCTACACCTTC.

V and J are TRBV6-5 and TRBJ1-5, with 7 positions matching TRBD1. The V gene's germline CDR1 is MNHEY and CDR2 SVGAGI. This CDR3 is 13 amino acids long. V shed 6 bases, J shed 5 bases, and the junction held 4 bases outside the gene matches. The CDR3 DNA reads TGTGCCAGCAGAATCGACAGGGATCAGCCCCAGCATTTT. It is translated as CASRIDRDQPQHF.

A few counts support this clone. The chain uses TRBV7-8 and TRBJ2-5, with 7 bases fitting TRBD2. J gave up 4 bases and V 8 bases, and 13 bases lay outside the gene matches. The CDR3 is made up of 15 amino acids. The V gene's germline CDR1 is SGHVS and CDR2 FQNEAQ. The CDR3 nucleotides are TGTGCCAGCCGCCGCCACGAGCGGGGAGGAGAGACCCAGTACTTC. Its translation: CASRRHERGGETQYF.

The rearrangement joins TRBV11-2 to TRBJ2-2, with TRBD1 matching over 7 bases. This CDR3 has 15 residues. In germline, CDR1 is SGHAT, CDR2 FQNNGV. J lost 6 bases, V lost 1 base, and 5 bases had no gene match. As DNA, the CDR3 is TGTGCCAGCAGCTTAGGACAGGGTCTCGCCGGGGAGCTGTTTTTT. This translates into CASSLGQGLAGELFF.